This T cell receptor beta chain was recorded in a study of cytomegalovirus exposure and HLA in healthy donors. Study-wide findings and caveats: Rare TCR sequences predominated, though certain public TCRs were found in many donors.

CDR3 size: 15 residues. The V gene's germline CDR1 is MDHEN and CDR2 SYDVKM. The V gene end was trimmed by 11 bases and the J gene end by 0 bases; junction bases not matched to a gene: 10. Using immunoSEQ multiplex PCR, the repertoire was profiled, and TCRdb retains in-frame clones only, with some absent. This sample has approximately 39,000 clones; just under 95% occur once, and the top ten carry 3% to 3.5%. For this clone: Its target is unknown.

This clonotype originated in a young man in good health and CMV-seronegative. The sequenced sample was PBMCs. V is TRBV28 and J is TRBJ1-3, with 7 nucleotides matching TRBD1. The CDR3 reads CAAATGQASGNTIYF. In nucleotides, the CDR3 is TGTGCCGCAGCCACAGGACAGGCCTCTGGAAACACCATATATTTT.